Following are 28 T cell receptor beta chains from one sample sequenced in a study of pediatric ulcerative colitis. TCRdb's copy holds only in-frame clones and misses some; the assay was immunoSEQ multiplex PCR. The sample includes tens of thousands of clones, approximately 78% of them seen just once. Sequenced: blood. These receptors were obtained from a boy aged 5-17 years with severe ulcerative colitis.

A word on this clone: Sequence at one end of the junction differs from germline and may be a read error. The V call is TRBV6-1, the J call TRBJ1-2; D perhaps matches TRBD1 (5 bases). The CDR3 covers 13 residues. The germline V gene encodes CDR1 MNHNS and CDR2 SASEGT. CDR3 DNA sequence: TGTGCCGGCAGGGACGGATCTAACTATGGCTACACCTTC. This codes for CAGRDGSNYGYTF.

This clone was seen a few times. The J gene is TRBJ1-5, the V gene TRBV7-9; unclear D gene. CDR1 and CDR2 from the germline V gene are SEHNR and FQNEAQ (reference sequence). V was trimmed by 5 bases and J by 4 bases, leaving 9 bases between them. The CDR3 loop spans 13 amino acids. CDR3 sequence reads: CASSQGWNQPQHF. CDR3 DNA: TGTGCCAGCAGCCAAGGCTGGAATCAGCCCCAGCATTTT. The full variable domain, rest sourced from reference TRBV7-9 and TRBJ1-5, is DTGVSQNPRHKITKRGQNVTFRCDPISEHNRLYWYRQTLGQGPEFLTYFQNEAQLEKSRLLSDRFSAERPKGSFSTLEIQRTEQGDSAMYLCASSQGWNQPQHFGDGTRLSIL.

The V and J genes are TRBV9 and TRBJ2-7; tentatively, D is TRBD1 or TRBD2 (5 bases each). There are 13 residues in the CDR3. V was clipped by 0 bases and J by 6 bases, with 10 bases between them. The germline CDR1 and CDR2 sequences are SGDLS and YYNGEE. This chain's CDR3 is CASSVVAGTEQYF. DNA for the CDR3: TGTGCCAGCAGCGTAGTAGCAGGGACCGAGCAGTACTTC. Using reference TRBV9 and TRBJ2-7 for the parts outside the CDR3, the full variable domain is DSGVTQTPKHLITATGQRVTLRCSPRSGDLSVYWYQQSLDQGLQFLIQYYNGEERAKGNILERFSAQQFPDLHSELNLSSLELGDSALYFCASSVVAGTEQYFGPGTRLTVT.

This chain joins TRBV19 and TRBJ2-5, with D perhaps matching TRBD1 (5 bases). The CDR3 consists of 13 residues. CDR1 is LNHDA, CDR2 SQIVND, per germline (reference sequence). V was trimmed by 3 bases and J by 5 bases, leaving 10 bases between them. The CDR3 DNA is TGTGCCAGTAGTATCCAAAAGGGGGAGACCCAGTACTTC. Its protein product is CASSIQKGETQYF.

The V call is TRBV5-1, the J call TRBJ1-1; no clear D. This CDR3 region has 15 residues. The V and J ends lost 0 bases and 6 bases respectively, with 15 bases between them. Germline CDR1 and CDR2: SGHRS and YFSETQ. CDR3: CASSLAVGGPAEAFF. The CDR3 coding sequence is TGCGCCAGCAGCTTGGCGGTGGGCGGTCCCGCTGAAGCTTTCTTT.

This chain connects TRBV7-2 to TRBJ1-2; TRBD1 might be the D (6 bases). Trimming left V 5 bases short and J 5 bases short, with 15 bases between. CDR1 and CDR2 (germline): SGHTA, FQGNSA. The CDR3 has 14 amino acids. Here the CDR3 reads CASSREKGGYGYTF. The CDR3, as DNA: TGTGCCAGCAGCCGCGAGAAAGGGGGGTATGGCTACACCTTC.

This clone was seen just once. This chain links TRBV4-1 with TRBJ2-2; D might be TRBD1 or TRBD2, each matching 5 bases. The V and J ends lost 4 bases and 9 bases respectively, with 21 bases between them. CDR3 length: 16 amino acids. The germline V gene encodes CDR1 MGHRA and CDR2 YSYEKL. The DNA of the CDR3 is TGCGCCAGCAGCCTGATACGACCGGACCGGGGCCGGGAGCTGTTTTTT. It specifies CASSLIRPDRGRELFF.

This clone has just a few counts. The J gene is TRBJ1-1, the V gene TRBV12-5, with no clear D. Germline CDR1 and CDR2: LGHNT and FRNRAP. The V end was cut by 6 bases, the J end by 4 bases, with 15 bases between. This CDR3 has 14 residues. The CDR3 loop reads CASGNPTEGTEAFF. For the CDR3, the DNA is TGTGCTAGTGGCAACCCTACCGAGGGCACTGAAGCTTTCTTT.

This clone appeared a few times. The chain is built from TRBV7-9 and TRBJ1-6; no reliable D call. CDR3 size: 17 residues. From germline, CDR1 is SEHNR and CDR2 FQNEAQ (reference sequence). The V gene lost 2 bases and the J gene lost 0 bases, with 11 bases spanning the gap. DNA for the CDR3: TGTGCCAGCAGCTTATCAGCCTTGAGCTCCTATAATTCACCCCTCCACTTT. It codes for CASSLSALSSYNSPLHF.

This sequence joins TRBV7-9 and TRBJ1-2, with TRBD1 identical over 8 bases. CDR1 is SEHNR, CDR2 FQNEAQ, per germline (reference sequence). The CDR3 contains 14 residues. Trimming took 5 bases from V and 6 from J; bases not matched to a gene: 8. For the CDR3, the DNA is TGTGCCAGCAGCCCCAAGGACAGGGAGGATGGCTACACCTTC. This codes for CASSPKDREDGYTF.

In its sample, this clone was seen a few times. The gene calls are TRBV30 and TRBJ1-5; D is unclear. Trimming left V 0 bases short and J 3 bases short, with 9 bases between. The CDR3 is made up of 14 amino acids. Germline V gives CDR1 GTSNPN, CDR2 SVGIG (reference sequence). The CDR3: CAWSVRTFNQPQHF. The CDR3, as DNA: TGTGCCTGGAGTGTACGAACATTCAATCAGCCCCAGCATTTT.

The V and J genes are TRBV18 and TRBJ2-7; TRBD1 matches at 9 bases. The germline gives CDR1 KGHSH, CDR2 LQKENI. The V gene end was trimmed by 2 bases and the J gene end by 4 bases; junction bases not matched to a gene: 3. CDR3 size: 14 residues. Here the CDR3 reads CASSPWDREYEQYF. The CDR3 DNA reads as TGTGCCAGCTCACCATGGGACAGGGAATACGAGCAGTACTTC.

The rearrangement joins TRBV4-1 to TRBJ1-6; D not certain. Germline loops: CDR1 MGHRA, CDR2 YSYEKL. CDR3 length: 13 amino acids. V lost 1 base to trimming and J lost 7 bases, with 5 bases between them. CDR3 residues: CASSQGTNSPLHF. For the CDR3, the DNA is TGCGCCAGCAGCCAAGGGACCAATTCACCCCTCCACTTT.

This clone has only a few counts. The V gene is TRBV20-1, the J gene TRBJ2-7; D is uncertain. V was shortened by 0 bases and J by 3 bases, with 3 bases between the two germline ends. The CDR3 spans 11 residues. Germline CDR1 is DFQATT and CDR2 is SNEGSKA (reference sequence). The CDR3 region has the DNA TGCAGTGCTAGAGACAACTACGAGCAGTACTTC. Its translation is CSARDNYEQYF.

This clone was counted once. The CDR3 DNA follows: TGTGCCAGCAGCTCCTGGGCGGAGGGGAATTCACCCCTCCACTTT. Translated, it gives CASSSWAEGNSPLHF. The chain combines TRBV13 with TRBJ1-6, with a weak D call TRBD1 (5 bases). V was cut by 4 bases and J by 7 bases, with 14 bases left in between. This CDR3 is 15 amino acids long. Germline V CDR1 and CDR2: PRHDT, FYEKMQ (reference sequence).

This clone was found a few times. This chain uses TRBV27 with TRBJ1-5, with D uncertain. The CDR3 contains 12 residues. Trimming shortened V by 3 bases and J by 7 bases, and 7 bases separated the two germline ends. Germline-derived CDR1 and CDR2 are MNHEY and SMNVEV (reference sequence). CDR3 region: CASSFLGQPQHF. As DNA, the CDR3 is TGTGCCAGCAGTTTCCTAGGGCAGCCCCAGCATTTT.

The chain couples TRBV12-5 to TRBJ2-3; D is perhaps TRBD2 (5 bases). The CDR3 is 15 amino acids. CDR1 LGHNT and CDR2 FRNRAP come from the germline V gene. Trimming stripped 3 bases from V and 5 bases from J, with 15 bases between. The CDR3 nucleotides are TGTGCTAGTGGTTTCGCAACCAGAGGGTTAGATACGCAGTATTTT. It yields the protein CASGFATRGLDTQYF.

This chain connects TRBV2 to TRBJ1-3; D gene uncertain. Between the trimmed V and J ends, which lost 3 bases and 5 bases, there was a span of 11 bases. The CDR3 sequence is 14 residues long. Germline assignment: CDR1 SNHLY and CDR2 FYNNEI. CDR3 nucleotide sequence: TGTGCCAGCAGTGACGGAAACGTTCGAAACACCATATATTTT. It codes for CASSDGNVRNTIYF.

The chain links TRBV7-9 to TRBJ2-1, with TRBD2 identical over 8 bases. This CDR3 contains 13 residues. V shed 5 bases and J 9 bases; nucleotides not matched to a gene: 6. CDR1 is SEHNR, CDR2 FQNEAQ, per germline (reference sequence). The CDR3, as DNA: TGTGCCAGCAGCCGCCGGGGGGGCATTGAGCAGTTCTTC. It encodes CASSRRGGIEQFF.

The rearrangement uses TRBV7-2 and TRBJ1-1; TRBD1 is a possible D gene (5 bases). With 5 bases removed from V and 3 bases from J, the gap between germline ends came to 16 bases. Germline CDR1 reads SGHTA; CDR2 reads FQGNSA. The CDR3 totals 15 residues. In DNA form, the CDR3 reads TGTGCCAGCAGCCAAAGCTCAGGGAGGGACACTGAAGCTTTCTTT. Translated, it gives CASSQSSGRDTEAFF. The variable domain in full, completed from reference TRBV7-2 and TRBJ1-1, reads GAGVSQSPSNKVTEKGKDVELRCDPISGHTALYWYRQSLGQGLEFLIYFQGNSAPDKSGLPSDRFSAERTGGSVSTLTIQRTQQEDSAVYLCASSQSSGRDTEAFFGQGTRLTVV.

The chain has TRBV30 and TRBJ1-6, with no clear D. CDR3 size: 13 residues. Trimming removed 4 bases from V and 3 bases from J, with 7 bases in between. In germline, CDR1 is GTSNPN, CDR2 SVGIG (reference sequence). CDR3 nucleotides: TGTGCCTGGACTACAGACTATAATTCACCCCTCCACTTT. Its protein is CAWTTDYNSPLHF.

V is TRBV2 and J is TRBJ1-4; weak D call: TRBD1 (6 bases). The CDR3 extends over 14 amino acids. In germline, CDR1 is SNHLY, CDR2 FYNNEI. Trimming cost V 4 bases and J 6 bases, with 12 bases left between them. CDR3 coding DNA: TGTGCCAGCAGTGGTTACAGGGTAGATGAAAAACTGTTTTTT. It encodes CASSGYRVDEKLFF.

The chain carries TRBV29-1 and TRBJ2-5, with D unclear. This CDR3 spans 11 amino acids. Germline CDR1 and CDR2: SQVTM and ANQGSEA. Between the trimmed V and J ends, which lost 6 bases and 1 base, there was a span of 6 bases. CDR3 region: CSVWFQETQYF. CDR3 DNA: TGCAGCGTCTGGTTCCAAGAGACCCAGTACTTC.

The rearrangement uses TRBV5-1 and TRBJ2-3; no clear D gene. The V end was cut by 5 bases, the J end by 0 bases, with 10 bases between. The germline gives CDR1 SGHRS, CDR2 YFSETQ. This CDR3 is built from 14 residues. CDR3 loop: CASSSGRSTDTQYF. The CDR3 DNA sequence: TGCGCCAGCAGTTCTGGACGTAGCACAGATACGCAGTATTTT. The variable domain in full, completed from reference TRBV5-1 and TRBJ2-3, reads KAGVTQTPRYLIKTRGQQVTLSCSPISGHRSVSWYQQTPGQGLQFLFEYFSETQRNKGNFPGRFSGRQFSNSRSEMNVSTLELGDSALYLCASSSGRSTDTQYFGPGTRLTVL.

The CDR3 DNA is TGCGCCAGCAGTGCAACAGGGGGCATTGGGGCCAACGTCCTGACTTTC. Amino acid sequence: CASSATGGIGANVLTF. This rearrangement joins TRBV5-1 to TRBJ2-6, with TRBD1 matching over 9 bases. V shed 5 bases and J 3 bases; nucleotides not matched to a gene: 6. Germline values: CDR1 SGHRS, CDR2 YFSETQ. The length of the CDR3 is 16 residues.

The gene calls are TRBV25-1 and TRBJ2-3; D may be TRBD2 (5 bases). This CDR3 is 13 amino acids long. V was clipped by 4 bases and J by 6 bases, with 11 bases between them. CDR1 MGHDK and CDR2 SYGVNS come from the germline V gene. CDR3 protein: CASSVSGFDTQYF. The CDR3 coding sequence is TGTGCCAGCAGTGTTTCGGGGTTTGATACGCAGTATTTT.

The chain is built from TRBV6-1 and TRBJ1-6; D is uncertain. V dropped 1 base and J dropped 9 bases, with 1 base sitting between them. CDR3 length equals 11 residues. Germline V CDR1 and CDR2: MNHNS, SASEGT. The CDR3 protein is CASSEGSPLHF. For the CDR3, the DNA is TGTGCCAGCAGTGAAGGTTCACCCCTCCACTTT.

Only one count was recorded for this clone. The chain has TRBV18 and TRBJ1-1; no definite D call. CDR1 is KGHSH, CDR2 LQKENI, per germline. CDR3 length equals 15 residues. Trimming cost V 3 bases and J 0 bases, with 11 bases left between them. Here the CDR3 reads CASSPPGGLNTEAFF. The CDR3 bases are TGTGCCAGCTCACCCCCGGGAGGTCTGAACACTGAAGCTTTCTTT. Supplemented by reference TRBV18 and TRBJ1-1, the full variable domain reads NAGVMQNPRHLVRRRGQEARLRCSPMKGHSHVYWYRQLPEEGLKFMVYLQKENIIDESGMPKERFSAEFPKEGPSILRIQQVVRGDSAAYFCASSPPGGLNTEAFFGQGTRLTVV.